This T cell receptor beta chain was found in a study of blood T cell repertoires in COVID-19. Across the study: Nucleic acid was either cDNA or gDNA, and it came from T cells, B-cell-depleted T cells, or PBMCs.

Those enrolled, adults aged about 18 to 89 years, came from 20 to 25 US areas. The CDR3 consists of 13 residues. CDR1 is MDHEN and CDR2 is SYDVKM in the germline V gene. J was trimmed by 7 bases and V by 6 bases; bases with no gene match: 7. Sequenced by immunoSEQ multiplex PCR; TCRdb stores in-frame clones only, minus some. The data contain 260,000 or so clones, approximately 88% of them seen just once; the ten biggest clones take up 1% to 1.5%. The chain combines TRBV28 with TRBJ2-5; 8 bases match TRBD1. What was sequenced was PBMCs or T cells enriched from blood (not recorded which). The TCR originated in a woman between 40 and 55 years old with acute COVID-19. Written as DNA, the CDR3 is TGTGCCAGCAGACGACAACAGGGGGGGACCCAGTACTTC. Translation gives CASRRQQGGTQYF.